These T cell receptor beta chains were read from a single sample in a study of early T cells in non-severe SARS-CoV-2 infection. TCRdb re-analysed the 5' RACE reads in MiXCR, keeping a single row per CDR3 protein. This sample has roughly 48,000 distinct CDR3 sequences, with around 5.6% found just once. The sample comprised whole blood. The receptor source for this set is an adult who was a healthcare worker with PCR-confirmed SARS-CoV-2 infection or an uninfected control (not recorded which). Both conserved end residues are part of each CDR3. The order of the fields is CDR3 DNA, CDR3 protein, V gene, CDR3 length, clone size, D gene, J gene. A D gene is named only where the DNA matches it firmly. Some rows have no size entry. The others give once, few or many, or a class for an expanded clone.

CDR3nt: TGTGCCAGCAGTTTGACTAGCGGGGGCATTGAGCAGTTCTTC
CDR3aa: CASSLTSGGIEQFF
v_gene: TRBV12-3/TRBV12-4
len: 14
abundance: many
d_gene: TRBD2
j_gene: TRBJ2-1

CDR3nt: TGTGCCAGCAGCCGCCGGGACAGGCCCTACGAGCAGTACTTC
CDR3aa: CASSRRDRPYEQYF
v_gene: TRBV7-9
len: 14
abundance: -
d_gene: TRBD1
j_gene: TRBJ2-7

CDR3nt: TGCGCCAGCAGTGGGGCAGGGGGACAGCCCCAGCATTTT
CDR3aa: CASSGAGGQPQHF
v_gene: TRBV10-2
len: 13
abundance: many
d_gene: TRBD1
j_gene: TRBJ1-5

CDR3nt: TGTGCCAGCAGTGCTGGTAGCGGGGTGGCAGATACGCAGTATTTT
CDR3aa: CASSAGSGVADTQYF
v_gene: TRBV6-1
len: 15
abundance: few
d_gene: TRBD2
j_gene: TRBJ2-3

CDR3nt: TGTGCCAGCATTGGAGGGGCCGCCGGTGAAAAACTGTTTTTT
CDR3aa: CASIGGAAGEKLFF
v_gene: TRBV6-2/TRBV6-3
len: 14
abundance: many
d_gene: -
j_gene: TRBJ1-4

CDR3nt: TGCAGTGCTAAAACCAACCCCGGGACAGTTAGTAATTCACCCCTCCACTTT
CDR3aa: CSAKTNPGTVSNSPLHF
v_gene: TRBV20-1
len: 17
abundance: many
d_gene: TRBD1
j_gene: TRBJ1-6

CDR3nt: TGTGCCAGCAGCGTCGGAGAGACTGAGCAGTTCTTC
CDR3aa: CASSVGETEQFF
v_gene: TRBV9
len: 12
abundance: few
d_gene: -
j_gene: TRBJ2-1

CDR3nt: TGCGCCAGCAGCCCGTGGGGGGCCCAGGGAAATGAGCAGTTCTTC
CDR3aa: CASSPWGAQGNEQFF
v_gene: TRBV5-1
len: 15
abundance: -
d_gene: -
j_gene: TRBJ2-1

CDR3nt: TGTGCCAGCAGTTTCGGGACTAGTGATACCGGGGAGCTGTTTTTT
CDR3aa: CASSFGTSDTGELFF
v_gene: TRBV13
len: 15
abundance: few
d_gene: TRBD2
j_gene: TRBJ2-2

CDR3nt: TGTGCCAGCAGCCGGGAATCAGCGAACACCGGGGAGCTGTTTTTT
CDR3aa: CASSRESANTGELFF
v_gene: TRBV5-4
len: 15
abundance: -
d_gene: -
j_gene: TRBJ2-2

CDR3nt: TGTGCCAGCAGCCGACAGGGTCCGCCCCAGCATTTT
CDR3aa: CASSRQGPPQHF
v_gene: TRBV7-2
len: 12
abundance: many
d_gene: TRBD1
j_gene: TRBJ1-5

CDR3nt: TGCGCCAGCGCTAGCACAGATACGCAGTATTTT
CDR3aa: CASASTDTQYF
v_gene: TRBV5-1
len: 11
abundance: few
d_gene: -
j_gene: TRBJ2-3

CDR3nt: TGCAGTGCTAAATTTGGGGATACGCAGTATTTT
CDR3aa: CSAKFGDTQYF
v_gene: TRBV20-1
len: 11
abundance: -
d_gene: -
j_gene: TRBJ2-3

CDR3nt: TGTGCCAGCAGTTACCCAGGGGCGGGCCGAGCTTTCTTT
CDR3aa: CASSYPGAGRAFF
v_gene: TRBV6-5
len: 13
abundance: -
d_gene: -
j_gene: TRBJ1-1

CDR3nt: TGTGCCAGCAGCTTAGTCAGTCAAGTCGGAAACACCATATATTTT
CDR3aa: CASSLVSQVGNTIYF
v_gene: TRBV7-6
len: 15
abundance: medium-sized
d_gene: -
j_gene: TRBJ1-3

CDR3nt: TGTGCCAGCAGCTCACCCCTGAAGAGGGCAGGGGGCGCGAGGAACATTCAGTACTTC
CDR3aa: CASSSPLKRAGGARNIQYF
v_gene: TRBV9
len: 19
abundance: many
d_gene: TRBD1
j_gene: TRBJ2-4

CDR3nt: TGCAGTGCTAGCCAGGAGGGTGAAGCTTTCTTT
CDR3aa: CSASQEGEAFF
v_gene: TRBV20-1
len: 11
abundance: many
d_gene: -
j_gene: TRBJ1-1

CDR3nt: TGCAGTGTCAGGACGGCCTCAGGGTACAATGAGCAGTTCTTC
CDR3aa: CSVRTASGYNEQFF
v_gene: TRBV20-1
len: 14
abundance: few
d_gene: -
j_gene: TRBJ2-1

CDR3nt: TGTGCCAGCAGCAAAGATGGGGGTAGTCAGCCCCAGCATTTT
CDR3aa: CASSKDGGSQPQHF
v_gene: TRBV21-1
len: 14
abundance: many
d_gene: -
j_gene: TRBJ1-5

CDR3nt: TGCAGTGCCGAGCGACTAGCGGGAGCCGGCGAGCAGTACTTC
CDR3aa: CSAERLAGAGEQYF
v_gene: TRBV20-1
len: 14
abundance: -
d_gene: TRBD2
j_gene: TRBJ2-7

CDR3nt: TGTGCCAGCAGCCAAGATATCCTGCAGGGGAATCAGCCCCAGCATTTT
CDR3aa: CASSQDILQGNQPQHF
v_gene: TRBV4-2
len: 16
abundance: few
d_gene: -
j_gene: TRBJ1-5

CDR3nt: TGTGCCAGCAGTTTGTCTAGCGGGCGGGAAAGGGAGCAGTTCTTC
CDR3aa: CASSLSSGREREQFF
v_gene: TRBV12-3/TRBV12-4
len: 15
abundance: many
d_gene: TRBD2
j_gene: TRBJ2-1

CDR3nt: TGCAGTGCTAGAGAGATTAGCGGGAACCAGTTCTTC
CDR3aa: CSAREISGNQFF
v_gene: TRBV20-1
len: 12
abundance: few
d_gene: TRBD2
j_gene: TRBJ2-1

CDR3nt: TGCAGCGTTGGGGTTACCCACGAGCAGTACTTC
CDR3aa: CSVGVTHEQYF
v_gene: TRBV29-1
len: 11
abundance: many
d_gene: -
j_gene: TRBJ2-7

CDR3nt: TGTGCCATCAGTGAGGTGGCGAGCACAGATACGCAGTATTTT
CDR3aa: CAISEVASTDTQYF
v_gene: TRBV10-3
len: 14
abundance: few
d_gene: -
j_gene: TRBJ2-3

CDR3nt: TGTGCCAGCTCACCCATCGGCCTAGAGACCCAGTACTTC
CDR3aa: CASSPIGLETQYF
v_gene: TRBV18
len: 13
abundance: many
d_gene: -
j_gene: TRBJ2-5

CDR3nt: TGTGCCAGCAGGGTGAACACTGAAGCTTTCTTT
CDR3aa: CASRVNTEAFF
v_gene: TRBV6-1
len: 11
abundance: -
d_gene: -
j_gene: TRBJ1-1

CDR3nt: TGTGCCAGCAGCCCCGGGACTAGTCGTTTCACCGGGGAGCTGTTTTTT
CDR3aa: CASSPGTSRFTGELFF
v_gene: TRBV5-5
len: 16
abundance: many
d_gene: TRBD2
j_gene: TRBJ2-2

CDR3nt: TGTGCCATCAGGTCGGGACTAGCGGGAGTGGAGACCCAGTACTTC
CDR3aa: CAIRSGLAGVETQYF
v_gene: TRBV10-3
len: 15
abundance: few
d_gene: TRBD2
j_gene: TRBJ2-5

CDR3nt: TGTGCCAGCAGCGTAGATCCCCCTAGCGGTACACAAGAGACCCAGTACTTC
CDR3aa: CASSVDPPSGTQETQYF
v_gene: TRBV9
len: 17
abundance: many
d_gene: TRBD2
j_gene: TRBJ2-5

CDR3nt: TGTGCCAGCAGCTTAGGAAAGTGGTCAACTGAAGCTTTCTTT
CDR3aa: CASSLGKWSTEAFF
v_gene: TRBV13
len: 14
abundance: -
d_gene: -
j_gene: TRBJ1-1